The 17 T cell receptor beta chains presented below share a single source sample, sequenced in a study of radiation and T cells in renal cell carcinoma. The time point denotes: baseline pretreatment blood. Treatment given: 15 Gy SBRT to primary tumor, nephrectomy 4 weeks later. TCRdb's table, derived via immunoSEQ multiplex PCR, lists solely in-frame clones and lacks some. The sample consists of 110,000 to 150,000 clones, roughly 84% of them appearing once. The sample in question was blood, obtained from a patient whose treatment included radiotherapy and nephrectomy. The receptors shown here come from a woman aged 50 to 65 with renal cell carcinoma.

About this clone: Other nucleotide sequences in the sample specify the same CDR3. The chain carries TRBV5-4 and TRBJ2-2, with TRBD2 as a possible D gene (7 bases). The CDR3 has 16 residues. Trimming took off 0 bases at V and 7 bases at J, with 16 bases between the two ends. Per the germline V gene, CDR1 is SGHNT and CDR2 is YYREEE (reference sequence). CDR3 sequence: CASSLEGGGAGGELFF. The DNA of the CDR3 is TGTGCCAGCAGCTTGGAAGGTGGGGGGGCCGGCGGGGAGCTGTTTTTT.

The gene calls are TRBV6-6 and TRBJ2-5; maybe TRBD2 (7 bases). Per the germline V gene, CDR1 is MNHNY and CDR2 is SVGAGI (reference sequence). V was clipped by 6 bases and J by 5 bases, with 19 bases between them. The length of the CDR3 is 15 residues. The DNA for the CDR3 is TGTGCCAGCAGGAATGGGGGGGGCCGGGAGGAGACCCAGTACTTC. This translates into CASRNGGGREETQYF.

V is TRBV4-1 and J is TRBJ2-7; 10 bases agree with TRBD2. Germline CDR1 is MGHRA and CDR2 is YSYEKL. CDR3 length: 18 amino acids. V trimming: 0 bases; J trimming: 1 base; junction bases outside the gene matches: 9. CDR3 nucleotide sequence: TGCGCCAGCAGCCAAGAAGAACTAGCGGGGACTGTATCCTACGAGCAGTACTTC. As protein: CASSQEELAGTVSYEQYF.

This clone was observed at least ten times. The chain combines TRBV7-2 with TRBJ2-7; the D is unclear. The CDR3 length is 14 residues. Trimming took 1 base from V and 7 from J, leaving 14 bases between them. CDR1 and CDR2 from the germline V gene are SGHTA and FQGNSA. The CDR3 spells CASSLEVVLGEQYF. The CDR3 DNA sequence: TGTGCCAGCAGCTTAGAAGTGGTATTGGGGGAGCAGTACTTC. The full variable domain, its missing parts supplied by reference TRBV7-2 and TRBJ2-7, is GAGVSQSPSNKVTEKGKDVELRCDPISGHTALYWYRQSLGQGLEFLIYFQGNSAPDKSGLPSDRFSAERTGGSVSTLTIQRTQQEDSAVYLCASSLEVVLGEQYFGPGTRLTVT.

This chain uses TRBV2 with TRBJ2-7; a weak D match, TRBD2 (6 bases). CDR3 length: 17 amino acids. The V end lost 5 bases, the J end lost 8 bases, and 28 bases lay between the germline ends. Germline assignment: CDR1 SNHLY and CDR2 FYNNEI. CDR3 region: CASSRSQTTGTGGQQYF. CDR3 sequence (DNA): TGTGCCAGCAGTCGCAGCCAAACAACCGGGACTGGGGGTCAGCAGTACTTC.

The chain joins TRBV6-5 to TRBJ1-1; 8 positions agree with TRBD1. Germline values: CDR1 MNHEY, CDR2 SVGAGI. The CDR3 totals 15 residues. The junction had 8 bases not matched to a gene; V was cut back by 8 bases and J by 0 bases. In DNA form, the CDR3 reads TGTGCCAGCTTGAGGGACAGGAGAATGAACACTGAAGCTTTCTTT. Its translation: CASLRDRRMNTEAFF.

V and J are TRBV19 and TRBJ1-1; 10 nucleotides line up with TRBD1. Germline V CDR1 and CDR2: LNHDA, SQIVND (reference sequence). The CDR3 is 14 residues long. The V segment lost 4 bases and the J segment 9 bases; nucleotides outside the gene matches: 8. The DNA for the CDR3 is TGTGCCAGTAGTACCTGGGACAGGGGCTATCAAGCTTTCTTT. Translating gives CASSTWDRGYQAFF.

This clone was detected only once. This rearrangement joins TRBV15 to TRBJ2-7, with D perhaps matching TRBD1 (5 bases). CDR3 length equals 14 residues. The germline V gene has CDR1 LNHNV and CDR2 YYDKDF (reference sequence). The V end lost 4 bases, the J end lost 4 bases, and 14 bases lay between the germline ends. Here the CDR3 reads CATSKPGLKYEQYF. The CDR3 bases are TGTGCCACCAGCAAGCCAGGGCTTAAATACGAGCAGTACTTC.

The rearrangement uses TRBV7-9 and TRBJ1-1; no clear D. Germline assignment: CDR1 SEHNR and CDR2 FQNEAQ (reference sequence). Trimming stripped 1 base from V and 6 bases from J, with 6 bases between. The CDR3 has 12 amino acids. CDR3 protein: CASSLGASEAFF. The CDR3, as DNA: TGTGCCAGCAGCTTAGGGGCCTCTGAAGCTTTCTTT.

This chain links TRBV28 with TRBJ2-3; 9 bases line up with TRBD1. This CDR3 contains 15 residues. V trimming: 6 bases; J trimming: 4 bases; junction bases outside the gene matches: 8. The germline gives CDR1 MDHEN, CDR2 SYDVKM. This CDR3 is CASSHRTGAADTQYF. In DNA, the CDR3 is TGTGCCAGCAGCCACAGGACAGGGGCGGCAGATACGCAGTATTTT. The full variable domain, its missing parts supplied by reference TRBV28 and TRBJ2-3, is DVKVTQSSRYLVKRTGEKVFLECVQDMDHENMFWYRQDPGLGLRLIYFSYDVKMKEKGDIPEGYSVSREKKERFSLILESASTNQTSMYLCASSHRTGAADTQYFGPGTRLTVL.

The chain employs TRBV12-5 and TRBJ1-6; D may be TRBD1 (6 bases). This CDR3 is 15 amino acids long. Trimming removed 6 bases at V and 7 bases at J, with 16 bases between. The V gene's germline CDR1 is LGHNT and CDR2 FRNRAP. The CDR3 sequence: CASGVGGHKNSPLHF. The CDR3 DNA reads TGTGCTAGTGGCGTGGGGGGGCACAAGAATTCACCCCTCCACTTT.

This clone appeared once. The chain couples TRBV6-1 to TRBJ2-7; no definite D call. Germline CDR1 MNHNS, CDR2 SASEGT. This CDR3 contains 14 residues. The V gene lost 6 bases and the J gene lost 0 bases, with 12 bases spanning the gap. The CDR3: CASRESWSSYEQYF. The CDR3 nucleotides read TGTGCCAGCAGGGAATCATGGAGCTCCTACGAGCAGTACTTC.

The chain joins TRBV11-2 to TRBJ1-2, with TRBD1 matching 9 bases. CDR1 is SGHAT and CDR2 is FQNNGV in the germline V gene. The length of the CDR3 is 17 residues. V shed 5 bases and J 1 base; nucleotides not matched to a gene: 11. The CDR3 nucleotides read TGTGCCAGCAGCCCAATCTCCGGGACAGGGTTTAACTATGGCTACACCTTC. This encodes CASSPISGTGFNYGYTF.

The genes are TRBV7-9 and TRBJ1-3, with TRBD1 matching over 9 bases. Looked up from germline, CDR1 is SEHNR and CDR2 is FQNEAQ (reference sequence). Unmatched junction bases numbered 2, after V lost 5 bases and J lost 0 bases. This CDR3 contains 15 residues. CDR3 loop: CASSKQGASGNTIYF. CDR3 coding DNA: TGTGCCAGCAGCAAACAGGGGGCCTCTGGAAACACCATATATTTT.

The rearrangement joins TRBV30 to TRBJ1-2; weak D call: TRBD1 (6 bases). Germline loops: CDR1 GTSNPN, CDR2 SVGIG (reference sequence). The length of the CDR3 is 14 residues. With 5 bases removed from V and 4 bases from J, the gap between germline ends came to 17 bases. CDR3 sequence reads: CAWLMRGGAYGYTF. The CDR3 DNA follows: TGTGCCTGGCTTATGAGAGGGGGGGCCTATGGCTACACCTTC.

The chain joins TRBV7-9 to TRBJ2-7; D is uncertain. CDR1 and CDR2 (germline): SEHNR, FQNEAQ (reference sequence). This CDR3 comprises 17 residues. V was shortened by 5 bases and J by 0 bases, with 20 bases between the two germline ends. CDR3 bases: TGTGCCAGCAGCGTTGTCGGCGATGGCCGATACTCCTACGAGCAGTACTTC. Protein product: CASSVVGDGRYSYEQYF.

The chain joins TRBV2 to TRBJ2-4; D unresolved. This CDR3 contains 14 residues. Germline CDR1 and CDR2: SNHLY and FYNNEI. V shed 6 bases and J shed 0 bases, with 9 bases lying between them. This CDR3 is CASRERLAKNIQYF. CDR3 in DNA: TGTGCCAGCAGAGAAAGACTAGCCAAAAACATTCAGTACTTC.